The T cell receptor beta chain under discussion was sequenced for a study of T-cell reconstitution after alpha-beta-depleted transplantation in children. About this clonotype: Its antigen is as yet unknown.

Trimming cost V 8 bases and J 7 bases; bases outside gene matches: 18. This CDR3 has 16 amino acids. Germline values: CDR1 KGHSH, CDR2 LQKENI. The TCRbeta library was prepared with unique molecular identifiers. TCRdb re-called the PCR reads with MiXCR, one entry per CDR3 protein. The sample has hundreds of thousands of distinct CDR3 sequences, around 13% seen once. Study-wide points: In patients about two months after transplant, alpha-beta T cells reportedly arose from several hundred expanded graft clones.

The specimen was PBMCs, collected before TCRalphabeta/CD19-depleted stem cell transplant. The chain uses TRBV18 and TRBJ1-1; 8 nucleotides line up with TRBD1. The clonotype was recovered from a girl aged 2 to 9 with congenital amegakaryocytic thrombocytopenia, due to receive a stem cell transplant. In nucleotides, the CDR3 is TGTGCCAGCGCATCCTTCGGCAGGGGGCATCCCGGTGAAGCTTTCTTT. Protein: CASASFGRGHPGEAFF.